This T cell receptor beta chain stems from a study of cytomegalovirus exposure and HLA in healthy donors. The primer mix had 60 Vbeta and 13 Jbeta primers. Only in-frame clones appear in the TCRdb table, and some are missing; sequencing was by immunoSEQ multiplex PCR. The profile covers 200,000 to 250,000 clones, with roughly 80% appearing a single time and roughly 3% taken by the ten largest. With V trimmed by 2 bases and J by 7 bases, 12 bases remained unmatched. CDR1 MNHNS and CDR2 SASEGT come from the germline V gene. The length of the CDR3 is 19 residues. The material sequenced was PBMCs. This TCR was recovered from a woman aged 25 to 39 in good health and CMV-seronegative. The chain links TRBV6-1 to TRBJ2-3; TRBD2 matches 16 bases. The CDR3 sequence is CASSEPGLGLAGGPHTQYF. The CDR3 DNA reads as TGTGCCAGCAGTGAACCCGGGTTGGGACTAGCGGGGGGGCCCCATACGCAGTATTTT.